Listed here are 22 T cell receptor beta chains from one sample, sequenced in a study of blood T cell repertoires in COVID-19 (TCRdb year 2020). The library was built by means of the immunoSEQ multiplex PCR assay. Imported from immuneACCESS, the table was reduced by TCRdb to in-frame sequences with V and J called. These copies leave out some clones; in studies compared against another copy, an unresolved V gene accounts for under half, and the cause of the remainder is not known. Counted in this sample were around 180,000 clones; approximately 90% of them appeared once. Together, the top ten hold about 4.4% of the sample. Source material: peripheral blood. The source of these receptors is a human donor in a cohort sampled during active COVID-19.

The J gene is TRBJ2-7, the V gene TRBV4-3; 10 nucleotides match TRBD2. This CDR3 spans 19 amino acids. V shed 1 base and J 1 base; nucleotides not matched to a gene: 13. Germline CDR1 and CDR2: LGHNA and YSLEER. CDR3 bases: TGCGCCAGCAGCCAAGTTCCATCAAGGACTAGCGGCTTATCCTACGAGCAGTACTTC. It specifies CASSQVPSRTSGLSYEQYF.

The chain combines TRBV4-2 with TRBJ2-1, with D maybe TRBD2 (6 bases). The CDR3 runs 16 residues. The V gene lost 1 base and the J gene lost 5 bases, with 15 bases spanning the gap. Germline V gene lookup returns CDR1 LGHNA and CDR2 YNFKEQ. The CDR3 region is CASSQGSASVHNEQFF. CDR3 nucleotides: TGTGCCAGCAGCCAAGGGTCCGCTAGCGTGCACAATGAGCAGTTCTTC.

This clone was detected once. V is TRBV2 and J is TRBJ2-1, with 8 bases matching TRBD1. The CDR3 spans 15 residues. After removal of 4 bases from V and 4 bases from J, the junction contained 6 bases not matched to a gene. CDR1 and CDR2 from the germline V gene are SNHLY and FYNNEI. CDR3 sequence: CASSGGRQGYNEQFF. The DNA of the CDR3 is TGTGCCAGCAGTGGTGGACGACAGGGGTACAATGAGCAGTTCTTC.

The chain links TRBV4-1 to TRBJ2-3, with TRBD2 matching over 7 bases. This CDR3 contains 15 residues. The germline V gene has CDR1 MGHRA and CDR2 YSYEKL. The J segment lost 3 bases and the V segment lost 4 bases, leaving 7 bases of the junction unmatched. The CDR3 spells CASSPLRTSTDTQYF. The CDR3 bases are TGCGCCAGCAGCCCTCTACGGACTAGTACAGATACGCAGTATTTT.

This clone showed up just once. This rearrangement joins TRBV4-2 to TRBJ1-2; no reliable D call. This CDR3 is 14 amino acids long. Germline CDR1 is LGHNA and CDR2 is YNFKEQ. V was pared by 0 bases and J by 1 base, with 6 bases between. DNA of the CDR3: TGTGCCAGCAGCCAAGAGGGAGTTAACTATGGCTACACCTTC. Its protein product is CASSQEGVNYGYTF.

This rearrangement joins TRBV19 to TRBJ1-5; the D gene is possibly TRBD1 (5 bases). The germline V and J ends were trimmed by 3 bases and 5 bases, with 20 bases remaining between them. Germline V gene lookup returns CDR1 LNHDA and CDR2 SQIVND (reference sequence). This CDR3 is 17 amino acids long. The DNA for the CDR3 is TGTGCCAGTAGTATTCGCCAGGGCCCCCGAAAAGATCAGCCCCAGCATTTT. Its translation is CASSIRQGPRKDQPQHF.

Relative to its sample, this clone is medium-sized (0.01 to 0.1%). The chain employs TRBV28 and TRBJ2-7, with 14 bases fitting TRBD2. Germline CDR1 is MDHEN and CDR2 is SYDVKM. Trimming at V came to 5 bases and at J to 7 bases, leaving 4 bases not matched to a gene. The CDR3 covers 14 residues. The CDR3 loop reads CASSRLAGGGEQYF. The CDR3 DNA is TGTGCCAGCAGTCGACTAGCGGGAGGGGGTGAGCAGTACTTC.

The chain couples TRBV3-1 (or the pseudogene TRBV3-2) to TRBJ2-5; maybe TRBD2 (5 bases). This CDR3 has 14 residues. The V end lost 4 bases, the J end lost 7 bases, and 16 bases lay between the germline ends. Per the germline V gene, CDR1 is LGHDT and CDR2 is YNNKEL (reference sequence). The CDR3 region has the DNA TGTGCCAGCAGCCTCCTGGGAGCCCGTGGGACCCAGTACTTC. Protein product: CASSLLGARGTQYF.

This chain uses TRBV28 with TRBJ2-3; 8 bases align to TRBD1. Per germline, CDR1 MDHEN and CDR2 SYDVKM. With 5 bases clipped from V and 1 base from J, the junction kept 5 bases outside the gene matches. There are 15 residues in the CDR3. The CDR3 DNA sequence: TGTGCCAGCAGTAACAGGGGGAAGGGCACAGATACGCAGTATTTT. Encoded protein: CASSNRGKGTDTQYF.

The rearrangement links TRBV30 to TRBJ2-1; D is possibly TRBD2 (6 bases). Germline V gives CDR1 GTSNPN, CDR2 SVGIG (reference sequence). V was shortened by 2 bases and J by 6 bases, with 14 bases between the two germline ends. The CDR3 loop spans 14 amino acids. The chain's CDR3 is CAWSRAGLSNEQFF. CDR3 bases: TGTGCCTGGAGTAGGGCGGGGCTAAGCAATGAGCAGTTCTTC.

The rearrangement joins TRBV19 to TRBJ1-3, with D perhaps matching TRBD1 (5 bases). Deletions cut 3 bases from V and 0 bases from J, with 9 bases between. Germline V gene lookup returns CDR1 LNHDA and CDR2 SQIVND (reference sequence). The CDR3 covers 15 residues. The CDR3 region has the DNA TGTGCCAGTAGTATTCCGGGGGGCTCTGGAAACACCATATATTTT. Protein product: CASSIPGGSGNTIYF. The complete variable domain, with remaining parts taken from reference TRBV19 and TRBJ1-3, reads DGGITQSPKYLFRKEGQNVTLSCEQNLNHDAMYWYRQDPGQGLRLIYYSQIVNDFQKGDIAEGYSVSREKKESFPLTVTSAQKNPTAFYLCASSIPGGSGNTIYFGEGSWLTVV.

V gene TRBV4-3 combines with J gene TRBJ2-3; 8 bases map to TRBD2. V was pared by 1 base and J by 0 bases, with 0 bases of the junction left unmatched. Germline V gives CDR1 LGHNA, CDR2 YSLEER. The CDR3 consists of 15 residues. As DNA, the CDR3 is TGCGCCAGCAGCCAAGCTAGCGGGAGCACAGATACGCAGTATTTT. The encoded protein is CASSQASGSTDTQYF.

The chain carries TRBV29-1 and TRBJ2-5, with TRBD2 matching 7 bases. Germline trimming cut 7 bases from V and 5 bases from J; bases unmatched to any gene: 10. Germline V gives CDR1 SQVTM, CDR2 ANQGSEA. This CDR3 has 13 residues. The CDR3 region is CSARLWEGETQYF. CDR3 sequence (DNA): TGCAGCGCTCGTTTATGGGAGGGTGAGACCCAGTACTTC.

The CDR3 spells CASGKRGGFIGEQFF. The CDR3 nucleotides read TGTGCCAGTGGCAAGCGGGGGGGTTTTATCGGTGAGCAGTTCTTC. This chain links TRBV19 with TRBJ2-1; 10 nucleotides match TRBD2. Trimming at V came to 8 bases and at J to 9 bases, leaving 13 bases not matched to a gene. Germline V CDR1 and CDR2: LNHDA, SQIVND (reference sequence). This CDR3 is built from 15 residues.

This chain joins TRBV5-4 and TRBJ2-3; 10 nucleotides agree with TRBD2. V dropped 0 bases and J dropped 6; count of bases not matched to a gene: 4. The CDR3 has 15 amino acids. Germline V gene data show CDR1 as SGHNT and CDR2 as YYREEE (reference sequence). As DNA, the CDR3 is TGTGCCAGCAGCTTGGGAGCGGGAGGGATGGATACGCAGTATTTT. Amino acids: CASSLGAGGMDTQYF.

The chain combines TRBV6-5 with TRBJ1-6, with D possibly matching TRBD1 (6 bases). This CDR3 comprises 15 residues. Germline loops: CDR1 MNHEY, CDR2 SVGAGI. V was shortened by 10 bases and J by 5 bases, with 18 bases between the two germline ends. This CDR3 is CATRTATVHNSPLHF. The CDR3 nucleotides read TGTGCCACCCGGACAGCTACCGTTCATAATTCACCCCTCCACTTT.

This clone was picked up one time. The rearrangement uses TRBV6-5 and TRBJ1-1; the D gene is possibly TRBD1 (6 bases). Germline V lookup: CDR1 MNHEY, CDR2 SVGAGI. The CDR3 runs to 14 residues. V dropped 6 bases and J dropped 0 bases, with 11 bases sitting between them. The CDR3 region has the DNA TGTGCCAGCAGAGTTGGACAGTTGAACACTGAAGCTTTCTTT. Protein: CASRVGQLNTEAFF.

CDR3 bases: TGTGCCAGCAGCCCCCGAGGACTAGCGGGGGGTCCCTACGAGCAGTACTTC. Translating it yields CASSPRGLAGGPYEQYF. The rearrangement joins TRBV3-1 (or the pseudogene TRBV3-2) to TRBJ2-7, with TRBD2 matching 14 bases. The CDR3 loop spans 17 amino acids. The J segment lost 2 bases and the V segment lost 4 bases, leaving 7 bases of the junction unmatched. Germline-derived CDR1 and CDR2 are LGHDT and YNNKEL (reference sequence).

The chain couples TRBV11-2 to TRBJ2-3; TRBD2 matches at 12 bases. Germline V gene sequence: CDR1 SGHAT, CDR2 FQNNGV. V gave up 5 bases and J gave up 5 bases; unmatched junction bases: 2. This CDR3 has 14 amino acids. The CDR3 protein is CASSGTSGLDTQYF. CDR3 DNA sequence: TGTGCCAGCAGCGGGACTAGCGGGCTAGATACGCAGTATTTT.

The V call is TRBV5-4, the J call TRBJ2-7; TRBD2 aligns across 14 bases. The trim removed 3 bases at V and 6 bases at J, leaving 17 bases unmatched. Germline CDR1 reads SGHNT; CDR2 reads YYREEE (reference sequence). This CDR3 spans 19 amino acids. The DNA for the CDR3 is TGTGCCAGCAGCTCGACGACAGGACCAGGGACTAGCGGGAGCGGCGAGCAGTACTTC. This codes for CASSSTTGPGTSGSGEQYF.

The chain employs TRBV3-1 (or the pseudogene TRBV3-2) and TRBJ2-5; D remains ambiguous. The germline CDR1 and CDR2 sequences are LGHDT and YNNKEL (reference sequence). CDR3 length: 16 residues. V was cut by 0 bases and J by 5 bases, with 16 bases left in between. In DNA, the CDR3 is TGTGCCAGCAGCCAAGATTACCGGAGCCGTACGGAGACCCAGTACTTC. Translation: CASSQDYRSRTETQYF.

The CDR3 DNA is TGTGCCAGTAGTTTTCAAGTTCGCGTGGGACAGAATCAGCCCCAGCATTTT. Translated: CASSFQVRVGQNQPQHF. The chain uses TRBV19 and TRBJ1-5; TRBD1 matches at 7 bases. V lost 5 bases, J lost 4 bases, and 14 bases stayed unmatched. The CDR3 has 17 residues. The V gene's germline CDR1 is LNHDA and CDR2 SQIVND (reference sequence).